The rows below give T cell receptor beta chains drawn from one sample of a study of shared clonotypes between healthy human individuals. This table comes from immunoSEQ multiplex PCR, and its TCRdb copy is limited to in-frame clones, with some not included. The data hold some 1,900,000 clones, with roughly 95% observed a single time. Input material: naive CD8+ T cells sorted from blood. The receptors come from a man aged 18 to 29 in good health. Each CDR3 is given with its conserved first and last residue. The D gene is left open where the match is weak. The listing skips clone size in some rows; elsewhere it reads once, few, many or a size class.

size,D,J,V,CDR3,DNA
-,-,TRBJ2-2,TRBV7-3,CASSPPSAGELFF,TGTGCCAGCAGCCCTCCTAGCGCCGGGGAGCTGTTTTTT
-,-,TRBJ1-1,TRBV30,CAWSRLGPNTEAFF,TGTGCCTGGAGTCGACTTGGGCCGAACACTGAAGCTTTCTTT
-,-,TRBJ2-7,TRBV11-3,CASSRTVAYEQYF,TGTGCCAGCAGCCGGACAGTGGCCTACGAGCAGTACTTC
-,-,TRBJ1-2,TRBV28,CASRPAPHYGYTF,TGTGCCAGCAGGCCGGCGCCGCACTATGGCTACACCTTC
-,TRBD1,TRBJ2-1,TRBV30,CAWDTGGKQFF,TGTGCCTGGGATACAGGGGGCAAGCAGTTCTTC
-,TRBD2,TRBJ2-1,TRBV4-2,CASSQAGLAGLYNEQFF,TGTGCCAGCAGCCAAGCCGGACTAGCGGGCCTTTACAATGAGCAGTTCTTC
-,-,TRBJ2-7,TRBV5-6,CASSLVAREQYF,TGTGCCAGCAGCTTGGTAGCTCGCGAGCAGTACTTC
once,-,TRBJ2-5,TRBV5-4,CASSTRSWQETQYF,TGTGCCAGCAGCACACGGAGCTGGCAAGAGACCCAGTACTTC
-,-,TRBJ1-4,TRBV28,CASSFPTVLHEKLFF,TGTGCCAGCAGTTTCCCGACAGTGCTCCATGAAAAACTGTTTTTT
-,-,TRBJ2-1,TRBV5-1,CASSLGTVGDEQFF,TGCGCCAGCAGCTTGGGGACTGTAGGCGATGAGCAGTTCTTC
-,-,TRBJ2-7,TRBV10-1,CASSEAGLTEQYF,TGCGCCAGCAGTGAGGCAGGGTTGACCGAGCAGTACTTC
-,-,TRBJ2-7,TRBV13,CASRQTPYEQYF,TGTGCCAGCAGGCAGACACCCTACGAGCAGTACTTC
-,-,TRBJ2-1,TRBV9,CASGGGGAILNNEQFF,TGTGCCAGCGGAGGGGGTGGGGCCATCTTAAACAATGAGCAGTTCTTC
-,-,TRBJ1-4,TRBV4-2,CASSPRLTTNEKLFF,TGTGCCAGCAGCCCCCGATTGACAACTAATGAAAAACTGTTTTTT
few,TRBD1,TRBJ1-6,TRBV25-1,CASSRQGEDSPLHF,TGTGCCAGCAGTAGACAGGGAGAGGATTCACCCCTCCACTTT